The 3 T cell receptor beta chains given below trace back to one sample, sequenced in a study of STAT5B mutations in CD4+ large granular lymphocyte leukemia. Assay used: immunoSEQ multiplex PCR; TCRdb lists only in-frame clones, some missing. Of tens of thousands of clones in the sample, 81% were seen once. Sequenced material: CD4+ T cells from blood buffy coats. These receptors were obtained from a human donor in good health.

This chain uses TRBV7-9 with TRBJ1-5; unclear D gene. The CDR3 consists of 11 residues. Between the trimmed V and J ends, which lost 0 bases and 8 bases, there was a span of 2 bases. The V gene's germline CDR1 is SEHNR and CDR2 FQNEAQ (reference sequence). DNA of the CDR3: TGTGCCAGCAGCTTAGCCGAGCCCCAGCATTTT. Its translation: CASSLAEPQHF.

The chain uses TRBV4-1 and TRBJ2-7, with a tentative D call TRBD1 (5 bases). Germline assignment: CDR1 MGHRA and CDR2 YSYEKL. V lost 2 bases, J lost 1 base, and 12 bases lay in between. The CDR3 spans 15 residues. The CDR3: CASSQRQIISYEQYF. DNA for the CDR3: TGCGCCAGCAGCCAACGACAGATTATTTCCTACGAGCAGTACTTC.

The V and J genes are TRBV18 and TRBJ2-5, with D perhaps matching TRBD2 (6 bases). This CDR3 has 17 amino acids. Germline V lookup: CDR1 KGHSH, CDR2 LQKENI. With 2 bases removed from V and 4 bases from J, the gap between germline ends came to 20 bases. The CDR3 coding sequence is TGTGCCAGCTCACCATATCTAGGTCAGGGAGGACGAGAGACCCAGTACTTC. Its protein product is CASSPYLGQGGRETQYF.